This T cell receptor beta chain was sequenced for a study of blood T cells in healthy people across ages. This clonotype has only a few counts. The target antigen is unknown. General study findings and limits: Naive CD4+ cells and diversity were both higher in long-lived donors than in aged donors. PBMCs were not sorted, which prevented a conclusive comparison of naive versus antigen-experienced cells.

Every donor contributed approximately 10 milliliters of peripheral blood by blood draw. Germline V gives CDR1 SGHDT, CDR2 YYEEEE. CDR3 length: 13 residues. Between the trimmed V and J ends, which lost 5 bases and 4 bases, there was a span of 7 bases. Combining a sample-barcoded 5' primer with a J-beta primer mix, a second PCR ran for about 7 to 11 cycles. Using its own MiXCR run on the 5' RACE reads, TCRdb lists one record per CDR3 protein. The sample yields fewer than 2 million distinct CDR3 sequences, 39% seen once. The clonotype originates from a human donor in good health. The chain has TRBV5-6 and TRBJ2-6; D is undetermined. The sequencing input was blood. The CDR3 nucleotides read TGTGCCAGCAGTCCCATAGGGGCCAACGTCCTGACTTTC. This codes for CASSPIGANVLTF.